What follows is one T cell receptor (beta chain) and its context. The germline gives CDR1 MDHEN, CDR2 SYDVKM. The CDR3 is 16 amino acids. The trim removed 6 bases at V and 10 bases at J, leaving 20 bases unmatched. The data stem from a study of T cell clonotyping in hematopoietic cell transplantation. Clones were read by immunoSEQ multiplex PCR, and TCRdb kept only the in-frame ones, dropping some. The table lists around 28,000 clones, 85% to 95% of them singletons. Time point given: recipient sample about 28 days before transplant, after cytoreduction. The specimen was peripheral blood mononuclear cells, collected before stem cell transplant. The J gene is TRBJ1-1, the V gene TRBV28; 7 nucleotides line up with TRBD1. This receptor was identified in a man between 45 and 60 years old with acute myeloid leukemia. Some clones in this sample may be carry-over from other donors' samples. In DNA, the CDR3 is TGTGCCAGCAGCCAGGGGTCAGGGGGTTTATTGTCTGGAGCTTTCTTT. This codes for CASSQGSGGLLSGAFF.